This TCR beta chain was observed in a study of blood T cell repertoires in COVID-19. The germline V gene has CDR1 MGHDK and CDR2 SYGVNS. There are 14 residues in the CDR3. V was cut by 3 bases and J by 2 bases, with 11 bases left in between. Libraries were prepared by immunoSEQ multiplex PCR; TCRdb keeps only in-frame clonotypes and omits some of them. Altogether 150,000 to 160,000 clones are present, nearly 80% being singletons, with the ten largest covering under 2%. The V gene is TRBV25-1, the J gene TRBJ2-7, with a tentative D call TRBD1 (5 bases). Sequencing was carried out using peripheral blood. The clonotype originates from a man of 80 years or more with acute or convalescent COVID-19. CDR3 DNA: TGTGCCAGCAGTGAGGCAGGGCTTACCTACGAGCAGTACTTC. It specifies CASSEAGLTYEQYF.